This T cell receptor beta chain was captured in a study of T cell changes during pregnancy in multiple sclerosis. V dropped 5 bases and J dropped 2; count of bases not matched to a gene: 3. The germline gives CDR1 ENHRY, CDR2 SYGVKD. CDR3 length equals 14 residues. Assay: immunoSEQ multiplex PCR; the TCRdb copy retains only in-frame clones and omits some. The table lists approximately 98,000 clones, about 91% of them singletons, with 2% to 3% in the top ten. Material: peripheral blood, obtained after pregnancy. This rearrangement joins TRBV10-3 to TRBJ2-1, with 7 bases aligning to TRBD2. The receptor was derived from a female donor in good health, enrolled as a control in a pregnancy study. DNA for the CDR3: TGTGCCATCAGTTGGGGGGGAACCTACAATGAGCAGTTCTTC. Encoded protein: CAISWGGTYNEQFF.